One and the same sample provided the 6 T cell receptor beta chains below, sequenced in a study of T-cell reconstitution after alpha-beta-depleted transplantation in children. Preparation of the TCRbeta library was carried out with unique molecular identifiers. TCRdb re-called the PCR reads with MiXCR, one entry per CDR3 protein. Of around 400,000 distinct CDR3 sequences in the sample, about 20% are singletons; the top ten hold less than 4.5%. The starting material was PBMCs from the stem cell graft donor, obtained from the stem cell graft. The receptor set was obtained from a human donor who donated a stem cell graft to a child with acute myeloid leukemia.

This clonotype showed up many times. This chain joins TRBV6-5 and TRBJ1-4, with TRBD1 as a possible D gene (6 bases). V was trimmed by 8 bases and J by 4 bases, leaving 14 bases between them. The length of the CDR3 is 14 residues. CDR1 is MNHEY, CDR2 SVGAGI, per germline. The CDR3 region is CASQKGQNNEKLFF. The CDR3 bases are TGTGCCAGCCAGAAAGGACAGAATAATGAAAAACTGTTTTTT.

This chain uses TRBV10-1 with TRBJ2-7; TRBD2 agrees at 12 bases. The CDR3 has 16 residues. V lost 6 bases to trimming and J lost 3 bases; unmatched junction nucleotides: 9. CDR1 is WNHNN and CDR2 is SYGVQD in the germline V gene (reference sequence). CDR3 protein: CASSPGTSGPYYEQYF. The DNA of the CDR3 is TGCGCCAGCAGCCCCGGGACTAGCGGGCCTTACTACGAGCAGTACTTC.

This rearrangement joins TRBV12-3 or TRBV12-4 to TRBJ2-2; D is unclear. With 7 bases removed from V and 4 bases from J, the gap between germline ends came to 13 bases. The CDR3 has 14 residues. The CDR3 bases are TGTGCCAGCACCCAACTCGGACGCACCGGGGAGCTGTTTTTT. Translating it yields CASTQLGRTGELFF.

V and J are TRBV16 and TRBJ2-7; TRBD1 is a possible D gene (6 bases). The CDR3 totals 13 residues. From germline, CDR1 is KGHSY and CDR2 FQNENV. V was trimmed by 0 bases and J by 5 bases, leaving 8 bases between them. CDR3 sequence: CASSQSGAHEQYF. The CDR3 bases are TGTGCCAGCAGCCAATCGGGGGCCCACGAGCAGTACTTC.

This clonotype came up a few times. This chain links TRBV20-1 with TRBJ2-3; a possible D gene is TRBD1 (6 bases). Germline CDR1 DFQATT, CDR2 SNEGSKA (reference sequence). The CDR3 runs to 16 residues. V lost 0 bases and J lost 2, with 15 bases in between. CDR3 region: CSARDLTGLHTDTQYF. CDR3 DNA sequence: TGCAGTGCTAGAGATCTCACAGGGCTACACACAGATACGCAGTATTTT.

The V and J genes are TRBV24-1 and TRBJ1-5; tentatively, D is TRBD1 (6 bases). This CDR3 has 15 amino acids. The germline CDR1 and CDR2 sequences are KGHDR and SFDVKD. The V gene lost 3 bases and the J gene lost 0 bases, with 8 bases spanning the gap. The CDR3 spells CATSDTGISNQPQHF. CDR3 DNA: TGTGCCACCAGTGATACAGGGATTAGCAATCAGCCCCAGCATTTT.